Presented here are 32 T cell receptor beta chains from one specimen sequenced in a study of cytomegalovirus exposure and HLA in healthy donors (dated by TCRdb to 2016 to 2017). The library was generated by the immunoSEQ multiplex PCR assay. For the multiplex PCR, a mixture combining 60 forward primers for TCR Vbeta segments and 13 reverse primers for TCR Jbeta segments was used. Here the immuneACCESS table is served through TCRdb, limited to in-frame sequences with V and J called. Missing clones are a known gap in these copies; in checked studies unresolved V genes cover under half, and the rest lacks a known reason. This sample lists approximately 170,000 clones; around 85% were detected once. The ten largest clones add up to more than 1.5% of the sample. The sequenced sample consisted of PBMCs. Receptors originate from a human donor in good health.

This clone turned up a few times. The chain links TRBV4-3 to TRBJ1-6; unclear D gene. From germline, CDR1 is LGHNA and CDR2 YSLEER. The V end lost 0 bases, the J end lost 6 bases, and 9 bases lay between the germline ends. The CDR3 runs 15 residues. The CDR3 loop is CASSQETGTNSPLHF. The CDR3 DNA reads TGCGCCAGCAGCCAAGAGACGGGAACTAATTCACCCCTCCACTTT.

V gene TRBV5-5 combines with J gene TRBJ2-2, with D perhaps matching TRBD2 (5 bases). The germline gives CDR1 SGHKS, CDR2 YYEKEE (reference sequence). Trimming removed 2 bases from V and 5 bases from J, with 13 bases in between. The CDR3 runs to 15 residues. This chain's CDR3 is CASSFIGLYTGELFF. CDR3 sequence (DNA): TGTGCCAGCAGCTTTATCGGACTCTATACCGGGGAGCTGTTTTTT.

The rearrangement links TRBV29-1 to TRBJ2-2, with D perhaps matching TRBD1 (5 bases). Trimming took off 2 bases at V and 5 bases at J, with 12 bases between the two ends. Germline V gene data show CDR1 as SQVTM and CDR2 as ANQGSEA. This CDR3 region has 14 residues. The CDR3: CSVETRQHTGELFF. In DNA form, the CDR3 reads TGCAGCGTTGAAACCCGACAGCATACCGGGGAGCTGTTTTTT.

This clone was seen a handful of times. The chain employs TRBV2 and TRBJ1-3; 7 bases fit TRBD1. The J segment lost 0 bases and the V segment lost 3 bases, leaving 5 bases of the junction unmatched. The germline V gene encodes CDR1 SNHLY and CDR2 FYNNEI. CDR3 length: 16 residues. The CDR3 loop reads CASSEGQPLSGNTIYF. The CDR3, as DNA: TGTGCCAGCAGTGAGGGACAGCCACTCTCTGGAAACACCATATATTTT.

The chain joins TRBV19 to TRBJ1-6; no definite D call. The CDR3 extends over 13 amino acids. Germline CDR1 reads LNHDA; CDR2 reads SQIVND (reference sequence). The V gene lost 1 base and the J gene lost 7 bases, with 5 bases spanning the gap. CDR3 sequence reads: CASSIVENSPLHF. Here the CDR3 DNA reads TGTGCCAGTAGTATAGTGGAGAATTCACCCCTCCACTTT.

J is TRBJ2-7 and V is TRBV9; 11 bases are shared with TRBD1. CDR3 size: 14 residues. The germline CDR1 and CDR2 sequences are SGDLS and YYNGEE. V shed 3 bases, J shed 5 bases, and the junction held 4 bases outside the gene matches. CDR3 bases: TGTGCCAGCAGCGCGGGACAGGGGGGCCACGAGCAGTACTTC. Its protein product is CASSAGQGGHEQYF.

V and J are TRBV11-2 and TRBJ2-1; tentative D call: TRBD2 (6 bases). CDR1 is SGHAT and CDR2 is FQNNGV in the germline V gene. The V gene lost 6 bases and the J gene lost 13 bases, with 16 bases spanning the gap. The CDR3 runs to 12 residues. The CDR3 nucleotides are TGTGCCAGCAGTAAAAACGGGGGATCACAGTTCTTC. It translates to CASSKNGGSQFF.

The gene calls are TRBV5-1 and TRBJ2-7; TRBD1 agrees at 8 bases. The germline V gene encodes CDR1 SGHRS and CDR2 YFSETQ. V trimming: 2 bases; J trimming: 0 bases; junction bases outside the gene matches: 4. CDR3 length: 15 amino acids. This CDR3 is CASSLTGTGSYEQYF. The DNA of the CDR3 is TGCGCCAGCAGCTTAACCGGGACAGGCTCCTACGAGCAGTACTTC.

Details on this clone: The same CDR3 is also encoded by other DNA sequences in this sample. The chain carries TRBV7-6 and TRBJ1-1; D is undetermined. Germline V gene data show CDR1 as SGHVS and CDR2 as FNYEAQ. V lost 7 bases to trimming and J lost 1 base, with 10 bases between them. This CDR3 region has 13 residues. CDR3 in amino acids: CASIETRNTEAFF. DNA of the CDR3: TGTGCCAGCATCGAGACAAGGAACACTGAAGCTTTCTTT.

This clone has just one count. The chain recombines TRBV19 with TRBJ2-4; D is perhaps TRBD1 (6 bases). V lost 5 bases, J lost 0 bases, and 11 bases lay in between. CDR1 and CDR2 from the germline V gene are LNHDA and SQIVND (reference sequence). This CDR3 contains 15 residues. The CDR3 spells CASSPRQEAKNIQYF. DNA of the CDR3: TGTGCCAGTAGTCCCCGACAGGAAGCCAAAAACATTCAGTACTTC.

V gene TRBV4-1 combines with J gene TRBJ2-3, with TRBD2 matching over 10 bases. V was clipped by 0 bases and J by 4 bases; unmatched bases: 4. Germline CDR1 MGHRA, CDR2 YSYEKL. The CDR3 sequence is 16 residues long. The CDR3 reads CASSQESGGASDTQYF. CDR3 in DNA: TGCGCCAGCAGCCAAGAAAGCGGGGGGGCATCAGATACGCAGTATTTT.

J is TRBJ2-7 and V is TRBV2, with TRBD1 identical over 8 bases. This CDR3 is 16 amino acids long. Germline trimming cut 5 bases from V and 7 bases from J; bases unmatched to any gene: 16. Germline V gene lookup returns CDR1 SNHLY and CDR2 FYNNEI. The CDR3 here is CASSTDPGQAYVEQYF. As DNA, the CDR3 is TGTGCCAGCAGTACAGATCCGGGACAGGCTTACGTGGAGCAGTACTTC. Together with reference TRBV2 and TRBJ2-7, the CDR3 gives the full variable domain: EPEVTQTPSHQVTQMGQEVILRCVPISNHLYFYWYRQILGQKVEFLVSFYNNEISEKSEIFDDQFSVERPDGSNFTLKIRSTKLEDSAMYFCASSTDPGQAYVEQYFGPGTRLTVT.

CDR3 in amino acids: CASSGDRGRGGYTF. The CDR3, as DNA: TGTGCCAGTAGTGGCGACAGGGGTCGGGGCGGCTACACCTTC. This chain uses TRBV19 with TRBJ1-2; 8 bases fit TRBD1. V lost 5 bases, J lost 8 bases, and 10 bases stayed unmatched. The germline V gene has CDR1 LNHDA and CDR2 SQIVND (reference sequence). The CDR3 has 14 amino acids.

V and J are TRBV19 and TRBJ2-3; 12 bases align to TRBD2. V shed 6 bases and J 2 bases; nucleotides not matched to a gene: 3. Germline V gene data show CDR1 as LNHDA and CDR2 as SQIVND (reference sequence). There are 15 residues in the CDR3. The DNA of the CDR3 is TGTGCCAGTAGACTAGCGGGGGGAAACACAGATACGCAGTATTTT. Translation: CASRLAGGNTDTQYF.

The V gene is TRBV7-9, the J gene TRBJ2-7, with 12 bases that match TRBD2. In germline, CDR1 is SEHNR, CDR2 FQNEAQ (reference sequence). The junction had 14 bases not matched to a gene; V was cut back by 4 bases and J by 7 bases. The CDR3 sequence is 17 residues long. The CDR3 spells CASSWTSGDVIRGEQYF. The DNA for the CDR3 is TGTGCCAGCAGCTGGACTAGCGGGGACGTGATACGTGGAGAGCAGTACTTC.

The chain links TRBV6-5 to TRBJ2-5; D is unresolved. The J call may be in error: the DNA end matches TRBJ2-7 better. Germline CDR1 is MNHEY and CDR2 is SVGAGI. This CDR3 has 12 residues. Here the CDR3 reads CASSYDSYEQYF. In DNA form, the CDR3 reads TGTGCCAGCAGTTACGACTCCTACGAGCAGTACTTC.

This chain uses TRBV7-8 with TRBJ1-4, with TRBD1 matching over 7 bases. Per germline, CDR1 SGHVS and CDR2 FQNEAQ. Trimming took 2 bases from V and 6 from J; bases not matched to a gene: 12. The CDR3 length is 17 residues. This CDR3 reads CASSLRGQGESDEKLFF. The CDR3 DNA is TGTGCCAGCAGCTTAAGAGGGCAGGGGGAGTCGGATGAAAAACTGTTTTTT. Drawing the rest from reference TRBV7-8 and TRBJ1-4, the complete variable domain is GAGVSQSPRYKVAKRGQDVALRCDPISGHVSLFWYQQALGQGPEFLTYFQNEAQLDKSGLPSDRFFAERPEGSVSTLKIQRTQQEDSAVYLCASSLRGQGESDEKLFFGSGTQLSVL.

A few counts support this clone. The CDR3 DNA reads TGTGCCAGCAGCCCCGGGACAGGGACCTACGAGCAGTACTTC. Translated: CASSPGTGTYEQYF. The chain carries TRBV2 and TRBJ2-7; 9 nucleotides align to TRBD1. Germline CDR1 and CDR2: SNHLY and FYNNEI. V was clipped by 6 bases and J by 2 bases; unmatched bases: 5. The CDR3 length is 14 residues. Together with reference TRBV2 and TRBJ2-7, the CDR3 gives the full variable domain: EPEVTQTPSHQVTQMGQEVILRCVPISNHLYFYWYRQILGQKVEFLVSFYNNEISEKSEIFDDQFSVERPDGSNFTLKIRSTKLEDSAMYFCASSPGTGTYEQYFGPGTRLTVT.

V usage is TRBV4-3 and J usage is TRBJ1-1; D is uncertain. CDR1 is LGHNA and CDR2 is YSLEER in the germline V gene. V lost 4 bases and J lost 4, with 13 bases in between. There are 14 residues in the CDR3. For the CDR3, the DNA is TGCGCCAGCAGCCCAGGCCTGGTTGGCACTGAAGCTTTCTTT. It specifies CASSPGLVGTEAFF.

This chain joins TRBV6-1 and TRBJ1-6, with D tentatively TRBD1 (6 bases). This CDR3 has 15 amino acids. V lost 5 bases and J lost 7, with 15 bases in between. CDR1 and CDR2 from the germline V gene are MNHNS and SASEGT. Here the CDR3 DNA reads TGTGCCAGCAGTAGGGGGGAGGGATGGAATTCACCCCTCCACTTT. It yields the protein CASSRGEGWNSPLHF.

This clone has just one count. The chain is built from TRBV5-8 and TRBJ1-5; D is unclear. CDR1 and CDR2 (germline): SGHTS, YDEGEE. The V end lost 5 bases, the J end lost 2 bases, and 11 bases lay between the germline ends. The CDR3 totals 14 residues. CDR3 bases: TGTGCCAGCAGTATGAAAGGAGGCAATCAGCCCCAGCATTTT. Its translation is CASSMKGGNQPQHF.

The chain carries TRBV20-1 and TRBJ1-1; 7 positions match TRBD1. CDR1 DFQATT and CDR2 SNEGSKA come from the germline V gene (reference sequence). Losses at the gene ends were 4 bases for V and 7 bases for J; bases not matched to a gene: 3. The CDR3 has 11 residues. The CDR3 here is CSATDRSEAFF. The CDR3 coding sequence is TGCAGTGCTACGGACAGGAGTGAAGCTTTCTTT.

This rearrangement joins TRBV13 to TRBJ1-1, with TRBD1 identical over 8 bases. The CDR3 totals 13 residues. Per the germline V gene, CDR1 is PRHDT and CDR2 is FYEKMQ (reference sequence). V gave up 5 bases and J gave up 4 bases; unmatched junction bases: 3. Here the CDR3 DNA reads TGTGCCAGCAGCCCAACAGGGGGCACTGAAGCTTTCTTT. It encodes CASSPTGGTEAFF.

V gene TRBV5-8 combines with J gene TRBJ2-2; D is perhaps TRBD2 (6 bases). Germline V gene lookup returns CDR1 SGHTS and CDR2 YDEGEE. CDR3 length: 14 residues. V gave up 1 base and J gave up 6 bases, with 10 bases separating them. CDR3 region: CASSLSTGAGELFF. The CDR3 DNA reads TGTGCCAGCAGCTTGAGTACGGGGGCCGGGGAGCTGTTTTTT.

V is TRBV5-8 and J is TRBJ1-2; tentatively, D is TRBD1 (5 bases). Trimming took off 5 bases at V and 0 bases at J, with 11 bases between the two ends. The CDR3 has 14 residues. Germline V gene lookup returns CDR1 SGHTS and CDR2 YDEGEE. In nucleotides, the CDR3 is TGTGCCAGCAGGGCAGGGAAGACTAACTATGGCTACACCTTC. Protein: CASRAGKTNYGYTF.

In its sample, this clone was seen a few times. The V and J genes are TRBV19 and TRBJ1-3; tentatively, D is TRBD1 (5 bases). The CDR3 runs to 15 residues. V was clipped by 7 bases and J by 0 bases, with 13 bases between them. Germline V CDR1 and CDR2: LNHDA, SQIVND (reference sequence). CDR3 sequence (DNA): TGTGCCAGTACCCCGACAGCGCACTCTGGAAACACCATATATTTT. Its protein product is CASTPTAHSGNTIYF.

This sequence joins TRBV29-1 and TRBJ1-2; the D gene is possibly TRBD1 (6 bases). Germline V gene data show CDR1 as SQVTM and CDR2 as ANQGSEA. This CDR3 contains 13 residues. V was pared by 8 bases and J by 4 bases, with 17 bases between. DNA of the CDR3: TGCAGCTCTTCACACCGGGACACCTATGGCTACACCTTC. Encoded protein: CSSSHRDTYGYTF. The full variable domain, completed using reference TRBV29-1 and TRBJ1-2, is SAVISQKPSRDICQRGTSLTIQCQVDSQVTMMFWYRQQPGQSLTLIATANQGSEATYESGFVIDKFPISRPNLTFSTLTVSNMSPEDSSIYLCSSSHRDTYGYTFGSGTRLTVV.

The gene calls are TRBV6-6 and TRBJ1-1; D call uncertain. V was clipped by 5 bases and J by 4 bases, with 11 bases between them. The CDR3 covers 13 residues. The germline gives CDR1 MNHNY, CDR2 SVGAGI (reference sequence). This CDR3 reads CASSLGVGTEAFF. The CDR3 coding sequence is TGTGCCAGCAGTCTGGGAGTGGGCACTGAAGCTTTCTTT.

The chain employs TRBV9 and TRBJ1-1; TRBD1 matches at 7 bases. After removal of 3 bases from V and 0 bases from J, the junction contained 5 bases not matched to a gene. CDR1 and CDR2 (germline): SGDLS, YYNGEE. This CDR3 spans 15 amino acids. The CDR3 sequence is CASSGHRGLNTEAFF. The CDR3 nucleotides are TGTGCCAGCAGCGGACACAGGGGCTTGAACACTGAAGCTTTCTTT.

This clone was observed a single time. The chain combines TRBV5-4 with TRBJ1-3, with 10 bases aligning to TRBD1. Germline CDR1 reads SGHNT; CDR2 reads YYREEE (reference sequence). With V trimmed by 2 bases and J by 5 bases, 10 bases remained unmatched. The CDR3 has 17 residues. Written as DNA, the CDR3 is TGTGCCAGCAGCTTTATGACCGGGACAGGGGCGCGAAACACCATATATTTT. Translating it yields CASSFMTGTGARNTIYF.

This chain uses TRBV7-2 with TRBJ2-5; 7 positions agree with TRBD1. The CDR3 has 14 residues. V was pared by 5 bases and J by 5 bases, with 8 bases of the junction left unmatched. Germline loops: CDR1 SGHTA, CDR2 FQGNSA. CDR3 loop: CASSEGASRETQYF. The CDR3 DNA reads TGTGCCAGCAGCGAGGGGGCCTCTCGGGAGACCCAGTACTTC. The full variable domain, its missing parts supplied by reference TRBV7-2 and TRBJ2-5, is GAGVSQSPSNKVTEKGKDVELRCDPISGHTALYWYRQSLGQGLEFLIYFQGNSAPDKSGLPSDRFSAERTGGSVSTLTIQRTQQEDSAVYLCASSEGASRETQYFGPGTRLLVL.

The V gene is TRBV19, the J gene TRBJ1-2; 8 positions agree with TRBD1. With 3 bases clipped from V and 5 bases from J, the junction kept 5 bases outside the gene matches. This CDR3 spans 14 amino acids. Germline V gene lookup returns CDR1 LNHDA and CDR2 SQIVND (reference sequence). CDR3: CASSIRDRLYGYTF. The CDR3 nucleotides read TGTGCCAGTAGTATCCGGGACAGGCTTTATGGCTACACCTTC.